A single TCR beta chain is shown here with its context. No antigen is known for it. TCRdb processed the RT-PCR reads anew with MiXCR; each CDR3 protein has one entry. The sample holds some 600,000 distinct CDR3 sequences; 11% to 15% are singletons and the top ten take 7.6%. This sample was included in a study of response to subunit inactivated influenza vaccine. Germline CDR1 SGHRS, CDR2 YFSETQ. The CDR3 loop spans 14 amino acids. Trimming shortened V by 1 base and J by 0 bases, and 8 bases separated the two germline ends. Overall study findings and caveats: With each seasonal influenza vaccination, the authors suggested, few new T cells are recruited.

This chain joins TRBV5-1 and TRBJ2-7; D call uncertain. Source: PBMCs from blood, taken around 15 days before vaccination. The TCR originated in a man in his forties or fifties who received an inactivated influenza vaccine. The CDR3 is CASSLSYVSYEQYF. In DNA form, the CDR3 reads TGCGCCAGCAGCTTGAGTTACGTCTCCTACGAGCAGTACTTC.